One sample yielded the 29 T cell receptor beta chains listed below, sequenced in a study of blood T cell repertoires in COVID-19. Clones were read by immunoSEQ multiplex PCR, and TCRdb kept only the in-frame ones, dropping some. The repertoire includes around 120,000 clones, around 78% of them detected once, and over 2% sits in the top ten. Sequencing was performed on peripheral blood. The receptor set was obtained from a man between 65 and 85 years old with acute or convalescent COVID-19.

The chain recombines TRBV7-3 with TRBJ2-7, with TRBD1 matching 10 bases. With V trimmed by 3 bases and J by 2 bases, 13 bases remained unmatched. Germline CDR1 is SGHTA and CDR2 is FQGTGA. The CDR3 runs 18 residues. CDR3 in amino acids: CASSFLSSRDRGPYEQYF. The CDR3 DNA sequence: TGTGCCAGCAGCTTTCTCTCCAGCCGGGACAGGGGACCCTACGAGCAGTACTTC.

The chain joins TRBV7-2 to TRBJ1-2; no clear D. Germline assignment: CDR1 SGHTA and CDR2 FQGNSA. The CDR3 runs to 13 residues. Trimming left V 5 bases short and J 1 base short, with 8 bases between. The CDR3 DNA sequence: TGTGCCAGCAGCGACACAGTTAACTATGGCTACACCTTC. Its protein is CASSDTVNYGYTF.

The V and J genes are TRBV5-6 and TRBJ1-6; a weak D match, TRBD1 (5 bases). CDR1 and CDR2 (germline): SGHDT, YYEEEE. The CDR3 totals 15 residues. With 4 bases removed from V and 8 bases from J, the gap between germline ends came to 16 bases. The CDR3 reads CASSPQVGPHSPLHF. CDR3 bases: TGTGCCAGCAGCCCACAGGTGGGGCCTCATTCACCCCTCCACTTT.

V gene TRBV21-1 combines with J gene TRBJ1-2; the DNA was not compared with TRBD1, the D call given in the table. TRBV21-1 is tagged as a pseudogene. The CDR3 is 16 amino acids. The CDR3 nucleotides are TGTGCCAGCAGCAGAGGACAGGGCTTCCTTAACTATGGCTACACCTTC. Translation: CASSRGQGFLNYGYTF.

The chain combines TRBV3-1 (or the pseudogene TRBV3-2) with TRBJ2-7, with TRBD2 matching 7 bases. Trimming cost V 6 bases and J 0 bases; bases outside gene matches: 5. Germline CDR1 and CDR2: LGHDT and YNNKEL (reference sequence). The CDR3 contains 14 residues. DNA for the CDR3: TGTGCCAGCAGTAAGGGCGGGGGCTCCTACGAGCAGTACTTC. Translation gives CASSKGGGSYEQYF.

The rearrangement joins TRBV7-2 to TRBJ2-7, with D unresolved. The CDR3 is 14 amino acids. V lost 1 base, J lost 3 bases, and 10 bases lay in between. The germline gives CDR1 SGHTA, CDR2 FQGNSA. The CDR3 region has the DNA TGTGCCAGCAGCTTAGACGCAGGCCTCTACGAGCAGTACTTC. Translating it yields CASSLDAGLYEQYF.

The V and J genes are TRBV15 and TRBJ2-3; 10 bases are a match to TRBD1. The length of the CDR3 is 16 residues. Germline-derived CDR1 and CDR2 are LNHNV and YYDKDF (reference sequence). Unmatched junction bases numbered 8, after V lost 0 bases and J lost 8 bases. In nucleotides, the CDR3 is TGTGCCACCAGCAGAGATGCCGGACAGGGGGGAGGTACGCAGTATTTT. Protein sequence: CATSRDAGQGGGTQYF.

V and J are TRBV7-2 and TRBJ2-4, with 8 bases lining up with TRBD2. V gave up 5 bases and J gave up 9 bases; unmatched junction bases: 9. The length of the CDR3 is 14 residues. Germline V lookup: CDR1 SGHTA, CDR2 FQGNSA. This chain's CDR3 is CASSSRGGRTIQYF. In nucleotides, the CDR3 is TGTGCCAGCAGCAGCCGGGGGGGCCGTACCATTCAGTACTTC.

This clone is a singleton in its sample. V is TRBV5-1 and J is TRBJ1-3, with 9 nucleotides matching TRBD1. This CDR3 has 19 amino acids. Germline V gives CDR1 SGHRS, CDR2 YFSETQ. Trimming took 3 bases from V and 0 from J; bases not matched to a gene: 13. The DNA for the CDR3 is TGCGCCAGCAGCTGGACGGGTGCGGGACAGGGTAACTCTGGAAACACCATATATTTT. Translation: CASSWTGAGQGNSGNTIYF.

This chain links TRBV5-1 with TRBJ1-6; 8 bases align to TRBD1. This CDR3 has 13 amino acids. The germline V gene has CDR1 SGHRS and CDR2 YFSETQ. V gave up 9 bases and J gave up 5 bases; unmatched junction bases: 4. The CDR3, as DNA: TGCGCCACCCGGGACAGGAATAATTCACCCCTCCACTTT. It yields the protein CATRDRNNSPLHF.

The V gene is TRBV27, the J gene TRBJ1-2; 7 nucleotides match TRBD1. Germline-derived CDR1 and CDR2 are MNHEY and SMNVEV (reference sequence). CDR3 length: 12 amino acids. J gave up 6 bases and V 8 bases, and 6 bases lay outside the gene matches. This CDR3 is CASPTGRNGYTF. CDR3 DNA sequence: TGTGCCAGCCCGACAGGGCGGAATGGCTACACCTTC.

This rearrangement joins TRBV10-3 to TRBJ1-5; 9 bases are shared with TRBD1. The germline gives CDR1 ENHRY, CDR2 SYGVKD. The CDR3 runs 15 residues. J gave up 5 bases and V 3 bases, and 5 bases lay outside the gene matches. This chain's CDR3 is CAISDHRGRDQPQHF. Here the CDR3 DNA reads TGTGCCATCAGTGACCACAGGGGGCGGGATCAGCCCCAGCATTTT.

The rearrangement uses TRBV12-3 or TRBV12-4 and TRBJ1-2, with 9 positions matching TRBD1. V dropped 5 bases and J dropped 8; count of bases not matched to a gene: 6. This CDR3 has 13 amino acids. The CDR3, as DNA: TGTGCCAGCAGTATAACGACAGGGGGAGGCTACACCTTC. It encodes CASSITTGGGYTF.

The rearrangement joins TRBV9 to TRBJ2-3; D perhaps matches TRBD2 (6 bases). This CDR3 region has 14 residues. The V end was cut by 4 bases, the J end by 6 bases, with 15 bases between. Germline V gene sequence: CDR1 SGDLS, CDR2 YYNGEE. The CDR3 here is CASSLRLDPDTQYF. DNA of the CDR3: TGTGCCAGCAGCTTAAGACTAGATCCGGATACGCAGTATTTT.

This clone was seen just once. The chain carries TRBV29-1 and TRBJ2-7; 8 positions match TRBD1. V lost 4 bases and J lost 2; bases outside the gene matches: 16. The CDR3 spans 17 residues. Germline CDR1 reads SQVTM; CDR2 reads ANQGSEA. CDR3 amino acids: CSVGGPKTGGSAYEQYF. In nucleotides, the CDR3 is TGCAGCGTTGGGGGACCTAAAACAGGGGGGAGCGCCTACGAGCAGTACTTC.

The chain couples TRBV6-1 to TRBJ2-3; D is perhaps TRBD1 (6 bases). Trimming took off 1 base at V and 3 bases at J, with 11 bases between the two ends. The CDR3 contains 15 residues. Germline V gene sequence: CDR1 MNHNS, CDR2 SASEGT. In DNA form, the CDR3 reads TGTGCCAGCAGTGAAGTGGGGGCAGCGACAGATACGCAGTATTTT. Its translation: CASSEVGAATDTQYF.

The chain employs TRBV5-4 and TRBJ1-2; D is unclear. V dropped 5 bases and J dropped 1 base, with 12 bases sitting between them. Germline-derived CDR1 and CDR2 are SGHNT and YYREEE (reference sequence). This CDR3 has 14 amino acids. CDR3 sequence: CASSTKTDNYGYTF. The CDR3 DNA reads TGTGCCAGCAGTACTAAGACGGATAACTATGGCTACACCTTC.

The gene calls are TRBV27 and TRBJ1-2; maybe TRBD1 (5 bases). With 3 bases removed from V and 2 bases from J, the gap between germline ends came to 7 bases. The CDR3 covers 13 residues. CDR1 and CDR2 (germline): MNHEY, SMNVEV (reference sequence). The CDR3 nucleotides are TGTGCCAGCAGTTTCGACAGAAACTATGGCTACACCTTC. Encoded protein: CASSFDRNYGYTF.

This clone has only one observation. This chain links TRBV3-1 (or the pseudogene TRBV3-2) with TRBJ1-6; 9 bases map to TRBD1. The CDR3 totals 15 residues. The V gene's germline CDR1 is LGHDT and CDR2 YNNKEL (reference sequence). V trimming: 6 bases; J trimming: 5 bases; junction bases outside the gene matches: 5. The CDR3 DNA reads TGTGCCAGCAGACCTTGGACAGGGGATAATTCACCCCTCCACTTT. This codes for CASRPWTGDNSPLHF.

This clone appeared once. The chain has TRBV6-5 and TRBJ1-6, with D unresolved. CDR3 size: 14 residues. V lost 6 bases and J lost 5, with 11 bases in between. CDR1 and CDR2 (germline): MNHEY, SVGAGI. The CDR3 DNA reads as TGTGCCAGCAGACTTGGGCGACATAATTCACCCCTCCACTTT. This sequence encodes CASRLGRHNSPLHF.

The count of this clone is one. The CDR3 coding sequence is TGTGCCAGCAGCGTAGAAGCGGGGGGAACCGGGGAGCTGTTTTTT. This gives the protein CASSVEAGGTGELFF. The gene calls are TRBV9 and TRBJ2-2; 9 bases fit TRBD2. V was pared by 0 bases and J by 5 bases, with 2 bases of the junction left unmatched. CDR1 and CDR2 from the germline V gene are SGDLS and YYNGEE. CDR3 length equals 15 residues.

V is TRBV7-8 and J is TRBJ1-1; TRBD1 agrees at 11 bases. CDR3 length: 17 residues. Trimming took 5 bases from V and 3 from J; bases not matched to a gene: 11. Germline assignment: CDR1 SGHVS and CDR2 FQNEAQ. In DNA form, the CDR3 reads TGTGCCAGCAGCCCATCATCGGACAGGGGGCGAGACACTGAAGCTTTCTTT. Translation: CASSPSSDRGRDTEAFF.

This chain uses TRBV5-1 with TRBJ1-5; 9 bases are shared with TRBD1. The germline V gene has CDR1 SGHRS and CDR2 YFSETQ. V lost 0 bases to trimming and J lost 6 bases; unmatched junction nucleotides: 1. This CDR3 is 14 amino acids long. CDR3 protein: CASSLEGQGQPQHF. The CDR3 nucleotides are TGCGCCAGCAGCTTGGAGGGACAGGGTCAGCCCCAGCATTTT.

The CDR3: CASSLAGGGVETQYF. The DNA of the CDR3 is TGTGCCAGCAGCTTAGCCGGGGGGGGAGTAGAGACCCAGTACTTC. V and J are TRBV5-4 and TRBJ2-5, with 8 bases that match TRBD2. V was pared by 2 bases and J by 4 bases, with 7 bases of the junction left unmatched. The CDR3 is 15 amino acids. CDR1 SGHNT and CDR2 YYREEE come from the germline V gene (reference sequence).

This clone came up a few times. The chain is built from TRBV5-1 and TRBJ2-1; 12 positions match TRBD2. Looked up from germline, CDR1 is SGHRS and CDR2 is YFSETQ. After removal of 0 bases from V and 8 bases from J, the junction contained 6 bases not matched to a gene. This CDR3 spans 16 amino acids. CDR3 sequence reads: CASSLGLAGGQDEQFF. Written as DNA, the CDR3 is TGCGCCAGCAGCTTGGGGCTAGCGGGGGGGCAGGATGAGCAGTTCTTC.

This clone was picked up a small number of times. V is TRBV18 and J is TRBJ1-5; weak D call: TRBD1 (5 bases). Between the trimmed V and J ends, which lost 1 base and 4 bases, there was a span of 8 bases. From germline, CDR1 is KGHSH and CDR2 LQKENI. This CDR3 spans 14 amino acids. CDR3 coding DNA: TGTGCCAGCTCACCACAGGGGCTGAATCAGCCCCAGCATTTT. Its protein product is CASSPQGLNQPQHF.

This clone was detected only a few times. The J gene is TRBJ2-7, the V gene TRBV21-1; TRBD1 was called by the table and not checked on the DNA. TRBV21-1 is tagged as a pseudogene. This CDR3 has 16 amino acids. Here the CDR3 DNA reads TGTGCCAGCAGCATGATTGATAACGGGACATACTACGAGCAGTACTTC. This codes for CASSMIDNGTYYEQYF.

This clone was picked up one time. The chain links TRBV23-1 to TRBJ1-4; 8 bases line up with TRBD1. TRBV23-1 is labeled an ORF, and its function is uncertain. The CDR3 extends over 16 amino acids. Germline trimming cut 8 bases from V and 7 bases from J; bases unmatched to any gene: 15. CDR3 DNA sequence: TGCGCCAGCGGAAAGGAACAGGGGGTAGTTAGTGAAAAACTGTTTTTT. Translation gives CASGKEQGVVSEKLFF.

This clone was picked up one time. The chain is built from TRBV9 and TRBJ1-5; 10 bases line up with TRBD1. CDR1 is SGDLS, CDR2 YYNGEE, per germline. This CDR3 is built from 14 residues. Losses at the gene ends were 7 bases for V and 7 bases for J; bases not matched to a gene: 8. The CDR3 DNA follows: TGTGCCAGCGGAGGGACAGGGGTTGGACAGCCCCAGCATTTT. Its translation is CASGGTGVGQPQHF.